This TCR beta chain came from a study of T cell responses to AZD1222 COVID-19 vaccine. Broader study findings: Baseline testing showed seropositivity in only six or seven AZD1222 recipients. Once two AZD1222 doses were given, Spike-specific TCR breadth and depth went up. Repertoires were obtained solely post-peak T cell response.

The CDR3 consists of 15 residues. V gave up 3 bases and J gave up 11 bases, with 17 bases separating them. Germline loops: CDR1 LNHDA, CDR2 SQIVND (reference sequence). Only in-frame clones appear in the TCRdb table, and some are missing; sequencing was by immunoSEQ multiplex PCR. This sample has about 110,000 clones; 80% to 90% occur once, and the top ten carry roughly 45%. Remarks on this clone: Its antigen is not known.

Second-dose groups at about 4 or about 12 weeks were pooled. The sample consisted of peripheral blood, taken 28 days after the second AZD1222 dose. The chain recombines TRBV19 with TRBJ1-6; D gene ambiguous. The TCR comes from an adult who received the AZD1222 COVID-19 vaccine. As DNA, the CDR3 is TGTGCCAGTAGTATGATATCAGTCGGGTATGCACCCCTCCACTTT. Encoded protein: CASSMISVGYAPLHF. Filled out from reference TRBV19 and TRBJ1-6, the complete variable domain reads DGGITQSPKYLFRKEGQNVTLSCEQNLNHDAMYWYRQDPGQGLRLIYYSQIVNDFQKGDIAEGYSVSREKKESFPLTVTSAQKNPTAFYLCASSMISVGYAPLHFGNGTRLTVT.